A selection of T cell receptor beta chains follows, all from one sample in a study of T cell responses to AZD1222 COVID-19 vaccine. Assay used: immunoSEQ multiplex PCR; TCRdb lists only in-frame clones, some missing. The table lists about 120,000 clones, around nine tenths of them singletons. The sequencing here drew on peripheral blood, taken on day 0 of AZD1222 vaccination. These receptors were collected from an adult in good health. Each CDR3 is given with its conserved first and last residue. D genes are given only for firm matches. Expanded clones are given a class, and other clones once, few, many or no size at all.

v_call,clone_size,cdr3_length,d_call,j_call,cdr3_aa,cdr3_nt
TRBV6-5,NA,15,NA,TRBJ1-5,CASSYGQGMGQPQHF,TGTGCCAGCAGTTACGGTCAGGGTATGGGTCAGCCCCAGCATTTT
TRBV2,NA,15,TRBD2,TRBJ2-1,CASSGGGTGRNEQFF,TGTGCCAGCAGTGGGGGAGGGACGGGCAGAAATGAGCAGTTCTTC
TRBV3-1/TRBV3-2,NA,17,TRBD2,TRBJ2-3,CASSQGPGLASTDTQYF,TGTGCCAGCAGCCAAGGACCGGGACTAGCAAGCACAGATACGCAGTATTTT
TRBV2,NA,15,TRBD2,TRBJ2-3,CASRETSGSTDTQYF,TGTGCCAGCAGAGAGACTAGCGGAAGCACAGATACGCAGTATTTT
TRBV6-5,NA,14,NA,TRBJ1-1,CASSPRPDRTEAFF,TGTGCCAGCAGTCCGAGGCCGGATCGAACTGAAGCTTTCTTT
TRBV18,NA,14,NA,TRBJ1-3,CASSPGVSGNTIYF,TGTGCCAGCTCACCGGGCGTTTCTGGAAACACCATATATTTT
TRBV9,once,16,TRBD2,TRBJ2-1,CASSTRLAGPNNEQFF,TGTGCCAGCAGCACCAGACTAGCGGGACCTAACAATGAGCAGTTCTTC
TRBV6-1,few,15,NA,TRBJ2-5,CASSDSSGSQETQYF,TGTGCCAGCAGTGATTCCTCAGGGTCCCAAGAGACCCAGTACTTC
TRBV2,NA,15,TRBD2,TRBJ2-2,CASRERGGNTGELFF,TGTGCCAGCAGGGAGCGGGGGGGTAACACCGGGGAGCTGTTTTTT
TRBV6-2/TRBV6-3,NA,13,NA,TRBJ2-7,CASSYLASRKQYF,TGTGCCAGCAGTTACCTGGCTAGCCGGAAGCAGTACTTC
TRBV2,NA,14,NA,TRBJ1-3,CASSELAAGNTIYF,TGTGCCAGCAGTGAACTGGCTGCTGGAAACACCATATATTTT
TRBV6-1,NA,15,NA,TRBJ2-7,CASSEYAGISYEQYF,TGTGCCAGCAGTGAATATGCAGGGATCAGCTACGAGCAGTACTTC
TRBV2,NA,15,NA,TRBJ1-5,CASSGTVLSNQPQHF,TGTGCCAGCAGTGGAACAGTTCTTAGCAATCAGCCCCAGCATTTT
TRBV27,NA,14,NA,TRBJ1-5,CASSLIQGNQPQHF,TGTGCCAGCAGTTTGATACAGGGAAATCAGCCCCAGCATTTT
TRBV2,NA,14,TRBD1,TRBJ2-3,CASSPGQGVDTQYF,TGTGCCAGCAGTCCGGGACAGGGAGTAGATACGCAGTATTTT
TRBV4-2,once,15,NA,TRBJ2-7,CASSHASAGPYEQYF,TGTGCCAGCAGCCACGCTAGCGCAGGACCCTACGAGCAGTACTTC
TRBV5-3,NA,14,NA,TRBJ1-4,CARRQGKLNEKLFF,TGTGCCAGAAGGCAGGGCAAACTTAATGAAAAACTGTTTTTT
TRBV2,NA,16,NA,TRBJ2-2,CASSEAGTGKPGELFF,TGTGCCAGCAGTGAAGCGGGAACGGGGAAACCCGGGGAGCTGTTTTTT
TRBV27,NA,13,NA,TRBJ2-5,CASRGGLEETQYF,TGTGCCAGCAGAGGGGGATTGGAAGAGACCCAGTACTTC
TRBV19,NA,13,NA,TRBJ1-1,CASKTGKNTEAFF,TGTGCCAGTAAAACAGGGAAGAACACTGAAGCTTTCTTT
TRBV2,NA,11,NA,TRBJ2-7,CASRYGGEQYF,TGTGCCAGCAGGTATGGCGGGGAGCAGTACTTC
TRBV20-1,NA,15,NA,TRBJ1-2,CSASRQARGNYGYTF,TGCAGTGCTAGTCGGCAGGCCCGAGGAAACTATGGCTACACCTTC
TRBV6-4,NA,14,TRBD1,TRBJ1-1,CASKAGTGGSEAFF,TGTGCCAGCAAGGCCGGGACAGGGGGCTCTGAAGCTTTCTTT
TRBV24-1,NA,18,TRBD2,TRBJ2-5,CATSDWLGGRDEEETQYF,TGTGCCACCAGTGATTGGTTGGGCGGGAGGGACGAAGAGGAGACCCAGTACTTC
TRBV6-5,NA,13,NA,TRBJ1-1,CASSFGRGTEAFF,TGTGCCAGCAGTTTCGGAAGAGGCACTGAAGCTTTCTTT
TRBV5-1,NA,14,TRBD1,TRBJ1-1,CASGTGVGNTEAFF,TGCGCCAGCGGTACAGGGGTCGGGAACACTGAAGCTTTCTTT
TRBV19,NA,14,NA,TRBJ1-2,CASSIGTDNYGYTF,TGTGCCAGTAGTATAGGAACCGACAACTATGGCTACACCTTC
TRBV5-4,NA,13,NA,TRBJ1-5,CASSLGKNQPQHF,TGTGCCAGCAGCTTGGGAAAGAATCAGCCCCAGCATTTT
TRBV2,NA,12,NA,TRBJ1-2,CASSDRIYGYTF,TGTGCCAGCAGTGATAGGATATATGGCTACACCTTC
TRBV24-1,once,13,NA,TRBJ1-6,CATSDNSGSPLHF,TGTGCCACCAGTGATAACTCGGGATCACCCCTCCACTTT
TRBV27,NA,21,NA,TRBJ1-5,CASSSLLALHTGFGDPQPQHF,TGTGCCAGCAGCTCTTTGCTAGCTTTACATACAGGGTTTGGGGATCCTCAGCCCCAGCATTTT
TRBV14,NA,16,TRBD2,TRBJ2-2,CASSPTGGPVAGELFF,TGTGCCAGCAGCCCGACGGGGGGGCCGGTCGCCGGGGAGCTGTTTTTT
TRBV3-1/TRBV3-2,NA,16,NA,TRBJ2-3,CASSQDLTESTDTQYF,TGTGCCAGCAGCCAAGATCTGACAGAAAGCACAGATACGCAGTATTTT
TRBV27,NA,17,NA,TRBJ2-1,CASSLSRFTSSYNEQFF,TGTGCCAGCAGTCTATCCAGATTCACCAGCTCCTACAATGAGCAGTTCTTC
TRBV18,NA,14,NA,TRBJ2-2,CASSQGSNTGELFF,TGTGCCAGCTCACAGGGGTCAAACACCGGGGAGCTGTTTTTT